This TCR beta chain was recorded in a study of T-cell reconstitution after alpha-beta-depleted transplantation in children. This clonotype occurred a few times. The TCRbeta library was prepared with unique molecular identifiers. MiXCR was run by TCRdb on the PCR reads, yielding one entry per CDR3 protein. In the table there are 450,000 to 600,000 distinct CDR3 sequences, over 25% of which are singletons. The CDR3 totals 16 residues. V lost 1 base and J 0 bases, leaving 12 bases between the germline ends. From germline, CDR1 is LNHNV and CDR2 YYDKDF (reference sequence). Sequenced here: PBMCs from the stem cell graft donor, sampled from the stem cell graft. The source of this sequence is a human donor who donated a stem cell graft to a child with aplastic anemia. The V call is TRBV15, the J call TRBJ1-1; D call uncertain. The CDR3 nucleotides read TGTGCCACCAGCAGAGGTTCGACGTTGATGAACACTGAAGCTTTCTTT. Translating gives CATSRGSTLMNTEAFF.